Each of the 15 T cell receptor beta chains below was sequenced from the same sample in a study of OX40 agonist ivuxolimab in advanced cancers. Profiled with immunoSEQ multiplex PCR; TCRdb holds only in-frame clones, not every one. The sample holds under 20,000 clones, around 78% seen once. Sequencing was performed on CD4+ or CD8+ T cells sorted from blood, taken in a trial of the OX40 agonist ivuxolimab. All receptors come from an adult with an advanced solid tumor such as melanoma, head and neck, liver or kidney cancer.

The chain carries TRBV28 and TRBJ2-1, with D possibly being TRBD1 (6 bases). Germline V gene sequence: CDR1 MDHEN, CDR2 SYDVKM. The CDR3 covers 14 residues. V was trimmed by 6 bases and J by 4 bases, leaving 13 bases between them. CDR3 sequence reads: CASSGHRDYNEQFF. The DNA for the CDR3 is TGTGCCAGCAGCGGCCACAGGGATTACAATGAGCAGTTCTTC.

The chain employs TRBV6-5 and TRBJ1-6; D is ambiguous. Germline V gene lookup returns CDR1 MNHEY and CDR2 SVGAGI. Trimming shortened V by 6 bases and J by 11 bases, and 14 bases separated the two germline ends. The CDR3 is made up of 13 amino acids. CDR3 DNA: TGTGCCAGCAGCATCCGGACGTCGGCACCCCTCCACTTT. Protein product: CASSIRTSAPLHF.

CDR3 amino acids: CASSKAATYVEQYF. CDR3 bases: TGCGCCAGCAGCAAGGCCGCGACTTACGTCGAGCAGTACTTC. V is TRBV5-1 and J is TRBJ2-7; the D is unclear. The CDR3 runs 14 residues. Trimming pared 4 bases from V and 6 bases from J, leaving 17 bases between. CDR1 and CDR2 (germline): SGHRS, YFSETQ. Together with reference TRBV5-1 and TRBJ2-7, the CDR3 gives the full variable domain: KAGVTQTPRYLIKTRGQQVTLSCSPISGHRSVSWYQQTPGQGLQFLFEYFSETQRNKGNFPGRFSGRQFSNSRSEMNVSTLELGDSALYLCASSKAATYVEQYFGPGTRLTVT.

This clone came up a few times. The chain uses TRBV4-3 and TRBJ2-5; D ambiguous. Germline lookup yields CDR1 LGHNA and CDR2 YSLEER. V was pared by 0 bases and J by 3 bases, with 8 bases between. The CDR3 covers 14 residues. The CDR3 bases are TGCGCCAGCAGCCAAGATCTAAATGAAGAGACCCAGTACTTC. Its translation: CASSQDLNEETQYF.

V is TRBV28 and J is TRBJ1-1; TRBD1 agrees at 10 bases. With 6 bases clipped from V and 7 bases from J, the junction kept 5 bases outside the gene matches. The CDR3 has 13 amino acids. Germline CDR1 and CDR2: MDHEN and SYDVKM. CDR3 sequence (DNA): TGTGCCAGCAGAAGACAGGGGGCGTATGAAGCTTTCTTT. Translated: CASRRQGAYEAFF.

The chain links TRBV6-1 to TRBJ2-3; D remains ambiguous. This CDR3 comprises 14 residues. Trimming shortened V by 3 bases and J by 3 bases, and 10 bases separated the two germline ends. CDR1 and CDR2 from the germline V gene are MNHNS and SASEGT. CDR3 nucleotides: TGTGCCAGCAGTGAGTTCCTAGGAACAGATACGCAGTATTTT. The encoded protein is CASSEFLGTDTQYF.

The V and J genes are TRBV4-1 and TRBJ2-3; D remains ambiguous. Trimming shortened V by 2 bases and J by 0 bases, and 12 bases separated the two germline ends. The CDR3 contains 16 residues. The V gene's germline CDR1 is MGHRA and CDR2 YSYEKL. This CDR3 reads CASSQRSQSSTDTQYF. The DNA of the CDR3 is TGCGCCAGCAGCCAACGGTCTCAGAGTAGCACAGATACGCAGTATTTT.

The chain carries TRBV28 and TRBJ2-7, with no clear D. The CDR3 runs 13 residues. Germline lookup yields CDR1 MDHEN and CDR2 SYDVKM. The V and J ends lost 3 bases and 7 bases respectively, with 13 bases between them. The CDR3 region has the DNA TGTGCCAGCAGTTTCCCGCTCGCCCATGAGCAGTACTTC. Its translation is CASSFPLAHEQYF.

The chain employs TRBV11-3 and TRBJ1-1, with TRBD1 matching 10 bases. This CDR3 spans 17 amino acids. The J segment lost 1 base and the V segment lost 5 bases, leaving 10 bases of the junction unmatched. The V gene's germline CDR1 is SGHNT and CDR2 YENEEA. The CDR3 nucleotides are TGTGCCAGCAGCCCCGGTCCGGGACAGGGGAGGAACACTGAAGCTTTCTTT. Its translation: CASSPGPGQGRNTEAFF.

Relative to its sample, this clone is large. The V gene is TRBV19, the J gene TRBJ2-2; tentative D call: TRBD2 (6 bases). In germline, CDR1 is LNHDA, CDR2 SQIVND (reference sequence). The CDR3 covers 14 residues. V lost 7 bases to trimming and J lost 3 bases, with 12 bases between them. The CDR3 is CASTPDYYTGELFF. CDR3 DNA sequence: TGTGCCAGTACCCCGGACTACTACACCGGGGAGCTGTTTTTT.

Sample share makes this clone medium-sized. V usage is TRBV4-1 and J usage is TRBJ1-2; D is perhaps TRBD1 (5 bases). The germline V gene encodes CDR1 MGHRA and CDR2 YSYEKL. The CDR3 is 15 residues long. Trimming took 0 bases from V and 5 from J, leaving 13 bases between them. The CDR3 region has the DNA TGCGCCAGCAGCCAAGAGAGGCCGGGGCTTTATGGCTACACCTTC. It encodes CASSQERPGLYGYTF.

This sequence joins TRBV5-1 and TRBJ1-2; no clear D gene. CDR3 size: 12 residues. The germline CDR1 and CDR2 sequences are SGHRS and YFSETQ. Trimming shortened V by 4 bases and J by 3 bases, and 7 bases separated the two germline ends. The CDR3 loop is CASSLTDYGYTF. Written as DNA, the CDR3 is TGCGCCAGCAGCCTAACAGACTATGGCTACACCTTC.

CDR3 amino acids: CATSTNLGQFPEQYF. CDR3 nucleotide sequence: TGTGCCACCAGCACCAACTTAGGACAGTTCCCCGAGCAGTACTTC. This chain links TRBV15 with TRBJ2-7; perhaps TRBD1 as D (6 bases). This CDR3 has 15 residues. V lost 4 bases and J lost 6, with 19 bases in between. The germline V gene encodes CDR1 LNHNV and CDR2 YYDKDF (reference sequence).

The chain uses TRBV28 and TRBJ1-2; D not certain. The CDR3 length is 13 residues. The ends were cut back, 1 base at V and 5 bases at J, with 8 bases in the middle. CDR1 is MDHEN, CDR2 SYDVKM, per germline. CDR3 coding DNA: TGTGCCAGCAGTTTATTAGTGGGTTATGGCTACACCTTC. Protein: CASSLLVGYGYTF.

The chain recombines TRBV28 with TRBJ2-7; 8 bases align to TRBD1. J gave up 3 bases and V 6 bases, and 7 bases lay outside the gene matches. The CDR3 is 14 residues long. Germline CDR1 MDHEN, CDR2 SYDVKM. CDR3 loop: CASSQYRGVYEQYF. The CDR3 nucleotides read TGTGCCAGCAGCCAGTACAGGGGGGTCTACGAGCAGTACTTC.